This T cell receptor beta chain was identified in a study of blood T cell repertoires in COVID-19. Across the study: Material from acute and convalescent COVID-19 was sourced from the United States, Italy and Spain. Sources were T cells, B-cell-depleted T cells, or PBMCs; the material itself was cDNA or gDNA.

Only in-frame clones appear in the TCRdb table, and some are missing; sequencing was by immunoSEQ multiplex PCR. Altogether under 300,000 clones are present, more than 75% being singletons, with the ten largest covering roughly 3.1%. Germline V gives CDR1 SGHRS, CDR2 YFSETQ. This CDR3 has 15 amino acids. Trimming took off 5 bases at V and 5 bases at J, with 16 bases between the two ends. Individuals aged about 18 to 89 years were recruited from about two dozen US areas. Participants had their cohort set by participant-reported clinical history. This chain uses TRBV5-1 with TRBJ2-2, with a weak D call TRBD2 (5 bases). The TCR was taken from a woman aged 40-49 years with acute COVID-19. The sequenced sample consisted of PBMCs or T cells enriched from blood (not recorded which). The DNA for the CDR3 is TGCGCCAGCAGATCGGCCGGCGGCGGGACCGGGGAGCTGTTTTTT. Translating gives CASRSAGGGTGELFF.